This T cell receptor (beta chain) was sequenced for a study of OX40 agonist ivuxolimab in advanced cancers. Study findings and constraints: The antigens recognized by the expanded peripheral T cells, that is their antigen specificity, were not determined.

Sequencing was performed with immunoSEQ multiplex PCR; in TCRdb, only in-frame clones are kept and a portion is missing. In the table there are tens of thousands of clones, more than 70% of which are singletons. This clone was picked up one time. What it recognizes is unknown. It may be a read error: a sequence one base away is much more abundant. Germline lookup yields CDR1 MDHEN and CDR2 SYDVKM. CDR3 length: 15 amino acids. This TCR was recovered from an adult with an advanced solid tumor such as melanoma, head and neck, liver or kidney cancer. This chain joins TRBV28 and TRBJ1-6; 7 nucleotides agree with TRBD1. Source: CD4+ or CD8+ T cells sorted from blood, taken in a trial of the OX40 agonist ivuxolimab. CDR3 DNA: TGTGCCAGCACCTCTACACAGGGGTCTAATTCACCCCCCCACTTT. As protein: CASTSTQGSNSPPHF.